This T cell receptor beta chain was recorded in a study of CD8+CD57+ T cells in acquired aplastic anemia. Study-wide background: An average of roughly 2.9 ug of DNA was obtained from sorted CD4+ and CD8+ cells.

Whole-study results and caveats: No significant patient-versus-control difference appeared in CD8+ Simpson's diversity. Comparison of patients with controls identified about 27 shared CD8+ CDR3 sequences.

This clonotype was detected a few times. Antigen: not known. The CDR3 has 13 amino acids. The germline V gene encodes CDR1 SQVTM and CDR2 ANQGSEA. V dropped 4 bases and J dropped 1 base, with 11 bases sitting between them. According to the study, genomic DNA was the template for TCR beta VDJ and CDR3 profiling. From the reads, TCRdb called clonotypes with MiXCR, one entry per CDR3 protein. The sample lists some 240,000 distinct CDR3 sequences, roughly 33% occurring once. This sequence was found in a human donor in good health, serving as a control. The sample taken for sequencing was sorted CD4+, CD8+, or CD8+CD57+ T cells (not recorded which) from PBMCs. The V gene is TRBV29-1, the J gene TRBJ2-7; possible D gene TRBD2, 5 bases. Here the CDR3 DNA reads TGCAGCGTTGGTGGACTTACGTCCTACGAGCAGTACTTC. Translated, it gives CSVGGLTSYEQYF.